The next 28 T cell receptor beta chains were all read from a single sample in a study of cytomegalovirus exposure and HLA in healthy donors. Primers for the PCR totalled 60 Vbeta and 13 Jbeta. This table comes from immunoSEQ multiplex PCR, and its TCRdb copy is limited to in-frame clones, with some not included. The sample yields some 110,000 clones, 75% to 80% seen once. Sequenced input: PBMCs. The source is a man between 60 and 70 years old in good health and CMV-seropositive.

The V and J genes are TRBV19 and TRBJ1-5; D perhaps matches TRBD1 (5 bases). The length of the CDR3 is 13 residues. Germline CDR1 is LNHDA and CDR2 is SQIVND (reference sequence). V dropped 10 bases and J dropped 3 bases, with 13 bases sitting between them. CDR3 amino acids: CATSGGINQPQHF. The DNA of the CDR3 is TGTGCCACTTCCGGGGGTATCAATCAGCCCCAGCATTTT.

This chain joins TRBV27 and TRBJ2-6; D call uncertain. The CDR3 is 18 residues long. V lost 2 bases to trimming and J lost 2 bases, with 16 bases between them. Germline V gene data show CDR1 as MNHEY and CDR2 as SMNVEV (reference sequence). CDR3 amino acids: CASSLRSYGATGANVLTF. The CDR3 DNA is TGTGCCAGCAGTTTAAGGAGTTACGGTGCTACTGGGGCCAACGTCCTGACTTTC.

This rearrangement joins TRBV27 to TRBJ1-6; D remains unclear. The CDR3 consists of 17 residues. Germline loops: CDR1 MNHEY, CDR2 SMNVEV (reference sequence). V gave up 0 bases and J gave up 0 bases, with 9 bases separating them. In nucleotides, the CDR3 is TGTGCCAGCAGTTTATCGAGGAGTAGCTCCTATAATTCACCCCTCCACTTT. It encodes CASSLSRSSSYNSPLHF.

This clone is a singleton in its sample. The chain couples TRBV5-1 to TRBJ1-2; 7 bases match TRBD1. CDR3 length: 17 amino acids. CDR1 and CDR2 (germline): SGHRS, YFSETQ. J gave up 8 bases and V 3 bases, and 19 bases lay outside the gene matches. CDR3: CASSSYRQGPRQEGYTF. The DNA of the CDR3 is TGCGCCAGCAGCTCCTACCGACAGGGCCCGCGCCAAGAAGGCTACACCTTC.

The rearrangement uses TRBV11-2 and TRBJ1-2; D gene uncertain. The CDR3 spans 13 residues. Between the trimmed V and J ends, which lost 0 bases and 10 bases, there was a span of 12 bases. CDR1 and CDR2 (germline): SGHAT, FQNNGV. CDR3 DNA sequence: TGTGCCAGCAGCTTAGATCTTTCGGGGATCTACACCTTC. Protein sequence: CASSLDLSGIYTF.

V is TRBV28 and J is TRBJ2-5, with D unclear. Per germline, CDR1 MDHEN and CDR2 SYDVKM. The CDR3 has 12 amino acids. V was cut by 8 bases and J by 4 bases, with 11 bases left in between. The DNA of the CDR3 is TGTGCCAGCTCCCCGAGGAGAGAGACCCAGTACTTC. This sequence encodes CASSPRRETQYF.

There are a few counts of this clone. The chain recombines TRBV6-5 with TRBJ1-1, with D uncertain. Germline loops: CDR1 MNHEY, CDR2 SVGAGI. The CDR3 loop spans 14 amino acids. Trimming shortened V by 2 bases and J by 1 base, and 8 bases separated the two germline ends. As DNA, the CDR3 is TGTGCCAGCAGTTACGCAGGTTCGAACACTGAAGCTTTCTTT. Its translation is CASSYAGSNTEAFF.

The chain is built from TRBV30 and TRBJ2-7; TRBD1 agrees at 9 bases. J lost 7 bases, V lost 2 bases, and 9 bases had no gene match. The germline gives CDR1 GTSNPN, CDR2 SVGIG (reference sequence). CDR3 length: 14 amino acids. CDR3 protein: CAWSNPGQGLEQYF. The CDR3 nucleotides are TGTGCCTGGAGTAACCCGGGACAGGGCCTTGAGCAGTACTTC.

The V and J genes are TRBV4-1 and TRBJ2-3; 10 positions agree with TRBD2. With V trimmed by 0 bases and J by 6 bases, 12 bases remained unmatched. CDR1 is MGHRA, CDR2 YSYEKL, per germline. This CDR3 region has 18 residues. As DNA, the CDR3 is TGCGCCAGCAGCCAAGACCCTGAGCTAGCGGGGGATGGGGATACGCAGTATTTT. Protein product: CASSQDPELAGDGDTQYF.

In this sample, this clone turned up a few times. The chain has TRBV4-1 and TRBJ2-7; weak D call: TRBD2 (6 bases). V was clipped by 3 bases and J by 0 bases, with 15 bases between them. Germline V gene sequence: CDR1 MGHRA, CDR2 YSYEKL. This CDR3 is 16 amino acids long. CDR3 loop: CASSQVPGLSSYEQYF. In DNA form, the CDR3 reads TGCGCCAGCAGCCAGGTCCCGGGACTCAGCTCCTACGAGCAGTACTTC.

The chain is built from TRBV6-1 and TRBJ2-5; 10 bases are shared with TRBD1. From germline, CDR1 is MNHNS and CDR2 SASEGT. V shed 6 bases and J 5 bases; nucleotides not matched to a gene: 9. This CDR3 is 15 amino acids long. Here the CDR3 reads CASRARQGAGETQYF. As DNA, the CDR3 is TGTGCCAGCAGGGCCAGACAGGGGGCCGGGGAGACCCAGTACTTC.

This chain links TRBV10-2 with TRBJ2-7, with 8 bases aligning to TRBD2. This CDR3 is built from 15 residues. Germline CDR1 reads WSHSY; CDR2 reads SAAADI. The ends lost 4 bases at V and 3 bases at J; junction bases unmatched: 8. This CDR3 is CASSVGAGENYEQYF. DNA of the CDR3: TGCGCCAGCAGTGTGGGAGCGGGGGAGAACTACGAGCAGTACTTC.

This chain joins TRBV9 and TRBJ2-3; TRBD2 matches 8 bases. Germline loops: CDR1 SGDLS, CDR2 YYNGEE. The CDR3 consists of 16 residues. V lost 4 bases to trimming and J lost 7 bases; unmatched junction nucleotides: 14. The CDR3 DNA is TGTGCCAGCAGCTCGGCCCCCACTAGCGGCGGATATACGCAGTATTTT. Its protein product is CASSSAPTSGGYTQYF.

The chain uses TRBV6-1 and TRBJ2-3, with 8 bases fitting TRBD2. Per germline, CDR1 MNHNS and CDR2 SASEGT. The CDR3 length is 15 residues. V shed 6 bases and J 3 bases; nucleotides not matched to a gene: 8. The CDR3 loop is CASRRPGLGTDTQYF. The CDR3 DNA sequence: TGTGCCAGCAGACGTCCGGGACTAGGAACAGATACGCAGTATTTT.

The V and J genes are TRBV2 and TRBJ2-7; 7 bases line up with TRBD2. The germline V gene has CDR1 SNHLY and CDR2 FYNNEI. CDR3 length equals 16 residues. V shed 7 bases and J 1 base; nucleotides not matched to a gene: 13. CDR3 in DNA: TGTGCCAGCAAGGCCGGGGGGACCTTTTTTTCCTACGAGCAGTACTTC. This translates into CASKAGGTFFSYEQYF.

This sequence joins TRBV5-1 and TRBJ2-5; TRBD2 might be the D (6 bases). Germline loops: CDR1 SGHRS, CDR2 YFSETQ. The ends were cut back, 4 bases at V and 5 bases at J, with 15 bases in the middle. The CDR3 has 14 amino acids. CDR3 loop: CASSRGTAWETQYF. CDR3 in DNA: TGCGCCAGCAGCCGCGGGACCGCCTGGGAGACCCAGTACTTC.

The chain uses TRBV5-1 and TRBJ2-6, with a tentative D call TRBD2 (6 bases). The CDR3 loop spans 18 amino acids. CDR1 and CDR2 (germline): SGHRS, YFSETQ. V was shortened by 4 bases and J by 0 bases, with 17 bases between the two germline ends. CDR3 sequence reads: CASSRGWGSSSGANVLTF. The DNA for the CDR3 is TGCGCCAGCAGCCGGGGGTGGGGCAGCAGCTCTGGGGCCAACGTCCTGACTTTC.

The rearrangement uses TRBV7-6 and TRBJ1-5; the D gene is possibly TRBD1 (5 bases). This CDR3 is built from 13 residues. Trimming stripped 5 bases from V and 6 bases from J, with 11 bases between. Germline V gives CDR1 SGHVS, CDR2 FNYEAQ. The CDR3 sequence: CASSIGGGQPQHF. The DNA of the CDR3 is TGTGCCAGCAGCATCGGGGGGGGTCAGCCCCAGCATTTT.

Remarks on this clone: An end of the junction does not agree with germline; a read error may underlie this. The chain recombines TRBV7-9 with TRBJ2-2, with D unclear. This CDR3 is 14 amino acids long. Looked up from germline, CDR1 is SEHNR and CDR2 is FQNEAQ (reference sequence). The DNA for the CDR3 is TGTTCCAGCAGCTTAGTGCAGGTCGGCGGGGAGCTGTTTTTT. Translating gives CSSSLVQVGGELFF.

The CDR3 DNA reads TGCGCCAGCGCAACTAGCGGGGGGAGCGGTGAGCAGTTCTTC. Protein: CASATSGGSGEQFF. The chain uses TRBV10-2 and TRBJ2-1, with 12 bases matching TRBD2. The ends lost 8 bases at V and 9 bases at J; junction bases unmatched: 8. Looked up from germline, CDR1 is WSHSY and CDR2 is SAAADI. The CDR3 has 14 residues.

The chain employs TRBV19 and TRBJ1-6; D remains ambiguous. Germline V gene data show CDR1 as LNHDA and CDR2 as SQIVND (reference sequence). CDR3 size: 16 residues. V was shortened by 4 bases and J by 3 bases, with 13 bases between the two germline ends. CDR3: CASSSGKGNYNSPLHF. The CDR3 DNA follows: TGTGCCAGTAGTAGCGGGAAAGGGAACTATAATTCACCCCTCCACTTT.

The chain couples TRBV5-1 to TRBJ2-3; D is possibly TRBD2 (7 bases). This CDR3 spans 15 amino acids. The germline V and J ends were trimmed by 0 bases and 7 bases, with 15 bases remaining between them. CDR1 and CDR2 (germline): SGHRS, YFSETQ. This CDR3 reads CASSLVGGDTHTQYF. The CDR3 DNA is TGCGCCAGCAGCTTGGTTGGGGGGGACACTCATACGCAGTATTTT.

This chain links TRBV19 with TRBJ1-2; maybe TRBD1 (5 bases). The CDR3 loop spans 14 amino acids. The germline V and J ends were trimmed by 3 bases and 4 bases, with 12 bases remaining between them. Germline assignment: CDR1 LNHDA and CDR2 SQIVND (reference sequence). The CDR3 sequence is CASSIREGAYGYTF. The CDR3 DNA reads as TGTGCCAGTAGTATCAGGGAGGGCGCCTATGGCTACACCTTC.

This sequence joins TRBV4-3 and TRBJ1-2; TRBD1 aligns across 8 bases. J gave up 3 bases and V 0 bases, and 15 bases lay outside the gene matches. The CDR3 loop spans 19 amino acids. Germline V gene sequence: CDR1 LGHNA, CDR2 YSLEER. The CDR3 DNA is TGCGCCAGCAGCCAAGATATAGTAGACAGGGGAGACTTGGACTATGGCTACACCTTC. Its translation is CASSQDIVDRGDLDYGYTF.

V is TRBV18 and J is TRBJ1-5, with 8 bases that match TRBD1. The length of the CDR3 is 17 residues. V lost 4 bases, J lost 0 bases, and 8 bases stayed unmatched. CDR1 is KGHSH and CDR2 is LQKENI in the germline V gene. The CDR3 sequence is CASSLGARGLSNQPQHF. CDR3 nucleotides: TGTGCCAGCTCACTAGGGGCCAGGGGGCTTAGCAATCAGCCCCAGCATTTT.

In this sample, this clone turned up once. The chain uses TRBV7-8 and TRBJ2-3; no clear D. The V end lost 2 bases, the J end lost 7 bases, and 10 bases lay between the germline ends. Per the germline V gene, CDR1 is SGHVS and CDR2 is FQNEAQ. This CDR3 contains 13 residues. The CDR3 coding sequence is TGTGCCAGCAGCTTACCACCCGAGTATACGCAGTATTTT. Encoded protein: CASSLPPEYTQYF.

This clone was seen only once. The chain employs TRBV19 and TRBJ1-5; D may be TRBD1 (5 bases). The CDR3 has 15 residues. The germline gives CDR1 LNHDA, CDR2 SQIVND (reference sequence). The ends were cut back, 7 bases at V and 2 bases at J, with 15 bases in the middle. The CDR3 bases are TGTGCCAGTATAGGAACATGGGGGGGCAATCAGCCCCAGCATTTT. Its protein is CASIGTWGGNQPQHF. The full variable domain, with the rest looked up from reference TRBV19 and TRBJ1-5, is DGGITQSPKYLFRKEGQNVTLSCEQNLNHDAMYWYRQDPGQGLRLIYYSQIVNDFQKGDIAEGYSVSREKKESFPLTVTSAQKNPTAFYLCASIGTWGGNQPQHFGDGTRLSIL.

The J gene is TRBJ1-6, the V gene TRBV10-1; 10 nucleotides agree with TRBD1. With V trimmed by 2 bases and J by 3 bases, 4 bases remained unmatched. Looked up from germline, CDR1 is WNHNN and CDR2 is SYGVQD (reference sequence). The CDR3 spans 17 residues. The chain's CDR3 is CASSEPRTGGYNSPLHF. CDR3 coding DNA: TGCGCCAGCAGTGAGCCGCGGACAGGGGGCTATAATTCACCCCTCCACTTT.